These 8 T cell receptor beta chains were all obtained from the same sample, sequenced in a study of T cell responses to AZD1222 COVID-19 vaccine. Method: immunoSEQ multiplex PCR; TCRdb's copy keeps in-frame clones and lacks some. This table holds about 270,000 clones, around 93% found once. Material: peripheral blood, obtained 28 days after the second AZD1222 dose. Source of these receptors: an adult who received the AZD1222 COVID-19 vaccine.

The chain recombines TRBV19 with TRBJ1-1; TRBD1 agrees at 7 bases. V shed 7 bases, J shed 1 base, and the junction held 3 bases outside the gene matches. The CDR3 totals 13 residues. Germline V lookup: CDR1 LNHDA, CDR2 SQIVND (reference sequence). CDR3 residues: CASKGQPNTEAFF. CDR3 coding DNA: TGTGCCAGTAAGGGACAGCCGAACACTGAAGCTTTCTTT.

The rearrangement links TRBV11-2 to TRBJ1-1; TRBD1 is a possible D gene (5 bases). Trimming cost V 1 base and J 3 bases, with 6 bases left between them. Germline V CDR1 and CDR2: SGHAT, FQNNGV. The CDR3 has 13 amino acids. This CDR3 is CASSLVGDTEAFF. The CDR3 DNA is TGTGCCAGCAGCTTAGTAGGGGACACTGAAGCTTTCTTT.

V usage is TRBV28 and J usage is TRBJ2-1; D is undetermined. V was cut by 6 bases and J by 2 bases, with 14 bases left in between. The CDR3 sequence is 15 residues long. The V gene's germline CDR1 is MDHEN and CDR2 SYDVKM. The CDR3, as DNA: TGTGCCAGCAGGCTGCCGACCGAGGCCTACAATGAGCAGTTCTTC. Its translation is CASRLPTEAYNEQFF. Full variable domain (rest looked up from reference TRBV28 and TRBJ2-1): DVKVTQSSRYLVKRTGEKVFLECVQDMDHENMFWYRQDPGLGLRLIYFSYDVKMKEKGDIPEGYSVSREKKERFSLILESASTNQTSMYLCASRLPTEAYNEQFFGPGTRLTVL.

The chain joins TRBV5-1 to TRBJ2-2; D is uncertain. Germline CDR1 SGHRS, CDR2 YFSETQ. V shed 4 bases and J shed 0 bases, with 13 bases lying between them. The CDR3 totals 16 residues. The CDR3 spells CASSPPMGANTGELFF. Written as DNA, the CDR3 is TGCGCCAGCAGCCCGCCCATGGGCGCGAACACCGGGGAGCTGTTTTTT.

The chain recombines TRBV5-1 with TRBJ1-3, with 7 positions matching TRBD1. Trimming cost V 4 bases and J 0 bases; bases outside gene matches: 7. The CDR3 totals 16 residues. Germline loops: CDR1 SGHRS, CDR2 YFSETQ. In DNA form, the CDR3 reads TGCGCCAGCAGCGGAGGACAGGAGAGCTCTGGAAACACCATATATTTT. It encodes CASSGGQESSGNTIYF.

The chain combines TRBV27 with TRBJ2-7; possibly TRBD1 or TRBD2 for D (6 bases each). This CDR3 region has 16 residues. The germline V and J ends were trimmed by 5 bases and 2 bases, with 19 bases remaining between them. Germline V gene sequence: CDR1 MNHEY, CDR2 SMNVEV (reference sequence). In nucleotides, the CDR3 is TGTGCCAGCAGTCCCCCCAGTGGTCGGGGGCCCTACGAGCAGTACTTC. Translated, it gives CASSPPSGRGPYEQYF.

The chain uses TRBV10-3 and TRBJ2-3; 9 bases fit TRBD2. This CDR3 comprises 16 residues. With 6 bases clipped from V and 6 bases from J, the junction kept 13 bases outside the gene matches. Germline CDR1 ENHRY, CDR2 SYGVKD. DNA for the CDR3: TGTGCCATCAGCCCTCCCGTCGCGGGGGGGCTGGATACGCAGTATTTT. It codes for CAISPPVAGGLDTQYF.

The chain has TRBV2 and TRBJ2-1; a possible D gene is TRBD2 (6 bases). Germline V lookup: CDR1 SNHLY, CDR2 FYNNEI. The V and J ends lost 2 bases and 5 bases respectively, with 7 bases between them. This CDR3 spans 13 amino acids. The CDR3 sequence is CASSESGDNEQFF. The CDR3 DNA reads as TGTGCCAGCAGTGAATCGGGGGACAATGAGCAGTTCTTC.